These 24 T cell receptor beta chains originate from one sample sequenced in a study of beta chain features in type 1 diabetes. What was sequenced were expressed TCRB transcripts, since all of the isolated RNA had been reverse transcribed. Produced via immunoSEQ multiplex PCR; TCRdb's table is partial and in-frame only. The table records approximately 300,000 clones, about 11% of them present only once. Sequencing input: naive CD4+ T cells from blood. Receptor source: a young woman in good health.

This rearrangement joins TRBV5-1 to TRBJ2-3, with 9 bases matching TRBD1. The CDR3 spans 15 residues. J gave up 3 bases and V 5 bases, and 7 bases lay outside the gene matches. Germline CDR1 reads SGHRS; CDR2 reads YFSETQ. CDR3 coding DNA: TGCGCCAGCAGGGTCGGGGACAGGGCTACAGATACGCAGTATTTT. It translates to CASRVGDRATDTQYF.

This clone was seen a few times. This rearrangement joins TRBV11-1 to TRBJ2-7; 7 bases match TRBD1. The CDR3 is 15 amino acids. Germline lookup yields CDR1 SGHAT and CDR2 FQDESV (reference sequence). With V trimmed by 5 bases and J by 3 bases, 10 bases remained unmatched. Here the CDR3 reads CASSSRLGQSYEQYF. The CDR3 DNA reads as TGTGCCAGCAGCAGCCGACTGGGACAGAGCTACGAGCAGTACTTC.

This clone was detected only a few times. The chain employs TRBV7-9 and TRBJ1-4; weak D call: TRBD1 (5 bases). The CDR3 totals 14 residues. Per germline, CDR1 SEHNR and CDR2 FQNEAQ (reference sequence). The ends were cut back, 5 bases at V and 11 bases at J, with 18 bases in the middle. Here the CDR3 reads CASSPRNSGDKLFF. In DNA form, the CDR3 reads TGTGCCAGCAGCCCCCGCAACAGCGGGGACAAACTGTTTTTT.

The sample holds a few counts of this clone. Distinct nucleotide sequences in the sample also encode this CDR3. CDR3 bases: TGTGCCAGCTCACCAGGGCAGGGGCTCGAGCAGTACTTC. It is translated as CASSPGQGLEQYF. The V call is TRBV18, the J call TRBJ2-7; perhaps TRBD1 as D (6 bases). The CDR3 has 13 residues. Trimming cost V 2 bases and J 6 bases, with 11 bases left between them. Germline CDR1 KGHSH, CDR2 LQKENI.

This clone was counted a few times. The chain recombines TRBV5-1 with TRBJ1-2, with 12 nucleotides matching TRBD1. V was pared by 0 bases and J by 8 bases, with 5 bases of the junction left unmatched. CDR3 length: 15 amino acids. Germline V gene lookup returns CDR1 SGHRS and CDR2 YFSETQ. The CDR3 here is CASSLVGQGASGYTF. In nucleotides, the CDR3 is TGCGCCAGCAGCTTGGTGGGACAGGGGGCATCGGGCTACACCTTC. Using reference TRBV5-1 and TRBJ1-2 for the parts outside the CDR3, the full variable domain is KAGVTQTPRYLIKTRGQQVTLSCSPISGHRSVSWYQQTPGQGLQFLFEYFSETQRNKGNFPGRFSGRQFSNSRSEMNVSTLELGDSALYLCASSLVGQGASGYTFGSGTRLTVV.

This clone was seen only a few times. V gene TRBV7-9 combines with J gene TRBJ1-1; 7 bases match TRBD1. Germline CDR1 reads SEHNR; CDR2 reads FQNEAQ (reference sequence). There are 15 residues in the CDR3. With 0 bases clipped from V and 3 bases from J, the junction kept 4 bases outside the gene matches. The CDR3 sequence: CASSLAGGGYTEAFF. Written as DNA, the CDR3 is TGTGCCAGCAGCTTAGCCGGAGGGGGCTACACTGAAGCTTTCTTT.

The CDR3 protein is CASSDYNPNTEAFF. The CDR3 DNA sequence: TGTGCCAGCAGTGATTACAACCCGAACACTGAAGCTTTCTTT. The chain is built from TRBV6-1 and TRBJ1-1, with D hard to call. The CDR3 has 14 amino acids. V lost 3 bases, J lost 1 base, and 9 bases lay in between. The germline CDR1 and CDR2 sequences are MNHNS and SASEGT.

This rearrangement joins TRBV6-5 to TRBJ2-2; D not resolved. The CDR3 totals 12 residues. In germline, CDR1 is MNHEY, CDR2 SVGAGI. The CDR3 here is CAAGRAAGELFF. CDR3 nucleotides: TGTGCAGCCGGTCGCGCGGCCGGGGAGCTGTTTTTT.

This clone was detected only a few times. This rearrangement joins TRBV6-1 to TRBJ2-3; 10 bases are a match to TRBD2. The germline CDR1 and CDR2 sequences are MNHNS and SASEGT. This CDR3 region has 15 residues. With V trimmed by 5 bases and J by 6 bases, 8 bases remained unmatched. CDR3 loop: CASSSGSGRSDTQYF. The CDR3 DNA reads as TGTGCCAGCAGTTCCGGTAGCGGGAGGTCGGATACGCAGTATTTT.

A note on this clone: One junction end does not reproduce the germline sequence, and a read error may be involved. The V call is TRBV7-7, the J call TRBJ2-3, with TRBD2 identical over 8 bases. The CDR3 spans 14 residues. Per the germline V gene, CDR1 is SSHAT and CDR2 is FNYEAQ (reference sequence). The CDR3 DNA follows: TGTGCTAGCAGCCCGGGACTAGGGACAGATACGCAGTATTTT. Protein: CASSPGLGTDTQYF.

The chain uses TRBV18 and TRBJ2-3, with D unclear. Germline assignment: CDR1 KGHSH and CDR2 LQKENI. This CDR3 is built from 12 residues. V was pared by 7 bases and J by 1 base, with 6 bases between. DNA of the CDR3: TGTGCCAGCTTCCTCGGCACAGATACGCAGTATTTT. It encodes CASFLGTDTQYF.

The chain recombines TRBV5-6 with TRBJ2-1; tentative D call: TRBD2 (6 bases). Germline V gene sequence: CDR1 SGHDT, CDR2 YYEEEE. This CDR3 spans 15 amino acids. V lost 4 bases and J 7 bases, leaving 18 bases between the germline ends. CDR3 bases: TGTGCCAGCAGCCCACCCTTTGCGGGGAAGAATGAGCAGTTCTTC. Translating it yields CASSPPFAGKNEQFF.

This clone was seen a few times. The genes are TRBV6-5 and TRBJ2-5; the match to TRBD2 covers 12 bases. The CDR3 contains 15 residues. Germline V CDR1 and CDR2: MNHEY, SVGAGI. The J segment lost 4 bases and the V segment lost 5 bases, leaving 5 bases of the junction unmatched. The CDR3 region is CASSPPGLAGETQYF. The DNA for the CDR3 is TGTGCCAGCAGTCCGCCGGGACTAGCGGGAGAGACCCAGTACTTC.

This sequence joins TRBV29-1 and TRBJ2-7; D is perhaps TRBD2 (5 bases). The CDR3 has 12 residues. V lost 4 bases and J lost 7, with 14 bases in between. Germline values: CDR1 SQVTM, CDR2 ANQGSEA. The CDR3 nucleotides read TGCAGCGTTGTGGGGAGTCCGAAAGAGCAGTACTTC. Its translation: CSVVGSPKEQYF.

This clone was detected a few times. This chain links TRBV27 with TRBJ2-1, with TRBD2 identical over 11 bases. The V gene end was trimmed by 5 bases and the J gene end by 6 bases; junction bases not matched to a gene: 9. CDR3 length: 16 amino acids. Germline V lookup: CDR1 MNHEY, CDR2 SMNVEV (reference sequence). CDR3 sequence reads: CASSAPTSGSFNEQFF. CDR3 DNA: TGTGCCAGCAGTGCCCCCACTAGCGGGAGTTTCAATGAGCAGTTCTTC.

This chain links TRBV7-3 with TRBJ1-1, with a weak D call TRBD1 (5 bases). The V gene's germline CDR1 is SGHTA and CDR2 FQGTGA. This CDR3 comprises 15 residues. Trimming pared 2 bases from V and 3 bases from J, leaving 13 bases between. CDR3 nucleotide sequence: TGTGCCAGCAGCTTACTGGGGCGTAAGGACACTGAAGCTTTCTTT. Amino acids: CASSLLGRKDTEAFF.

To note about this clone: The junction departs from the called germline gene at one end, perhaps through a read error. The V gene is TRBV7-7, the J gene TRBJ2-4; 7 nucleotides align to TRBD1. Germline values: CDR1 SSHAT, CDR2 FNYEAQ (reference sequence). This CDR3 spans 17 amino acids. The CDR3 sequence: CASSLVGGELAKNIQYF. The CDR3 region has the DNA TGTGCTAGCAGCTTAGTAGGGGGCGAACTAGCCAAAAACATTCAGTACTTC. The variable domain in full, completed from reference TRBV7-7 and TRBJ2-4, reads GAGVSQSPRYKVTKRGQDVTLRCDPISSHATLYWYQQALGQGPEFLTYFNYEAQPDKSGLPSDRFSAERPEGSISTLTIQRTEQRDSAMYRCASSLVGGELAKNIQYFGAGTRLSVL.

This clone was counted a few times. The chain uses TRBV7-9 and TRBJ1-1; weak D call: TRBD1 (5 bases). The V end was cut by 1 base, the J end by 8 bases, with 14 bases between. From germline, CDR1 is SEHNR and CDR2 FQNEAQ (reference sequence). The CDR3 sequence is 14 residues long. The CDR3 reads CASSLGGLRDEAFF. The CDR3 DNA reads TGTGCCAGCAGCTTAGGGGGACTCCGGGACGAAGCTTTCTTT.

This clone turned up a few times. This rearrangement joins TRBV27 to TRBJ2-7, with 7 bases identical to TRBD2. Germline V lookup: CDR1 MNHEY, CDR2 SMNVEV (reference sequence). The CDR3 spans 14 residues. With 3 bases clipped from V and 6 bases from J, the junction kept 8 bases outside the gene matches. CDR3 sequence reads: CASSFLAGDGEQYF. CDR3 bases: TGTGCCAGCAGTTTTCTCGCGGGAGACGGCGAGCAGTACTTC.

This chain joins TRBV7-9 and TRBJ1-2; 7 bases agree with TRBD1. V lost 3 bases and J lost 1; bases outside the gene matches: 8. The CDR3 has 16 amino acids. The V gene's germline CDR1 is SEHNR and CDR2 FQNEAQ (reference sequence). DNA of the CDR3: TGTGCCAGCAGCTTCCAGACAGGGCTCTTTAACTATGGCTACACCTTC. This codes for CASSFQTGLFNYGYTF. Based on the CDR3 plus reference TRBV7-9 and TRBJ1-2, the full variable domain is DTGVSQNPRHKITKRGQNVTFRCDPISEHNRLYWYRQTLGQGPEFLTYFQNEAQLEKSRLLSDRFSAERPKGSFSTLEIQRTEQGDSAMYLCASSFQTGLFNYGYTFGSGTRLTVV.

This clone was counted a few times. The CDR3 spells CASSLRQGASYEQYF. The CDR3 DNA reads TGTGCCAGCAGTCTAAGACAGGGGGCGTCCTACGAGCAGTACTTC. The chain has TRBV27 and TRBJ2-7; 10 bases map to TRBD1. The V segment lost 5 bases and the J segment 1 base; nucleotides outside the gene matches: 5. Germline CDR1 and CDR2: MNHEY and SMNVEV (reference sequence). The CDR3 is 15 residues long.

This clone came up a few times. V is TRBV28 and J is TRBJ2-1; TRBD2 is a possible D gene (7 bases). CDR3 length: 14 residues. Germline V lookup: CDR1 MDHEN, CDR2 SYDVKM. V lost 8 bases and J lost 7, with 18 bases in between. The CDR3 nucleotides are TGTGCCAGCTTAGCGGGTCTAAGGGGGAATGAGCAGTTCTTC. Translated: CASLAGLRGNEQFF.

The chain is built from TRBV30 and TRBJ1-5; perhaps TRBD1 as D (5 bases). Between the trimmed V and J ends, which lost 0 bases and 1 base, there was a span of 7 bases. Germline V gives CDR1 GTSNPN, CDR2 SVGIG (reference sequence). The CDR3 runs to 14 residues. Written as DNA, the CDR3 is TGTGCCTGGAGTGTAAGACAGAGCAATCAGCCCCAGCATTTT. As protein: CAWSVRQSNQPQHF.

The chain employs TRBV5-4 and TRBJ2-3; TRBD2 matches at 9 bases. This CDR3 region has 15 residues. Germline V gene lookup returns CDR1 SGHNT and CDR2 YYREEE (reference sequence). Losses at the gene ends were 5 bases for V and 7 bases for J; bases not matched to a gene: 11. CDR3 region: CASRMQTSGTNTQYF. The CDR3 DNA sequence: TGTGCCAGCAGGATGCAGACTAGCGGTACAAATACGCAGTATTTT.